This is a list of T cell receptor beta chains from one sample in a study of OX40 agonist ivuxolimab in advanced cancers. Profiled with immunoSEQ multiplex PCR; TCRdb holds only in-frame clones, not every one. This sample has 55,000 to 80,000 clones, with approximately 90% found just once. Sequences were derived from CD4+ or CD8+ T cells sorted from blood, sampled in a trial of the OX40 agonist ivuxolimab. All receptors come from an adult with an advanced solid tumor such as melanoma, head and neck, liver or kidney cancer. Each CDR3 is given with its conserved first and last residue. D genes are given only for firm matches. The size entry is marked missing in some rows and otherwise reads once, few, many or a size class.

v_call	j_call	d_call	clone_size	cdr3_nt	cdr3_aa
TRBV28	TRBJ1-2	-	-	TGTGCCAGCAGTCCCCGGACGGACGGCTACACCTTC	CASSPRTDGYTF
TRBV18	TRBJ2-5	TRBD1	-	TGTGCCAGCTCAACCGGACAGGGCGCGACCCAGTACTTC	CASSTGQGATQYF
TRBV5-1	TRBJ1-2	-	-	TGCGCCAGCAGTTTAACACCGAGGGACGGCTACACCTTC	CASSLTPRDGYTF
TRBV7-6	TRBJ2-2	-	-	TGTGCCAGCAGCTTAGAGGGGGGGAGCACCGGGGAGCTGTTTTTT	CASSLEGGSTGELFF
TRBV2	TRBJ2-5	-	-	TGTGCCAGCAGTGAAAGAGGGGGAGAAGAGACCCAGTACTTC	CASSERGGEETQYF
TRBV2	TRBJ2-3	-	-	TGTGCCAGCAGCAGGAACACAGATACGCAGTATTTT	CASSRNTDTQYF
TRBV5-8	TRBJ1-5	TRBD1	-	TGTGCCAGCAGCTTGTATAGGGGGCAGGGAGCCAATCAGCCCCAGCATTTT	CASSLYRGQGANQPQHF
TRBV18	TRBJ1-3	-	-	TGTGCCAGCTCACCACCGGGACTCCGCTCCTCTGGAAACACCATATATTTT	CASSPPGLRSSGNTIYF
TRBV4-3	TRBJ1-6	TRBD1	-	TGCGCCAGCAGCCAAGAGACAGGGTTCTATAATTCACCCCTCCACTTT	CASSQETGFYNSPLHF
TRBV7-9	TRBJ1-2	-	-	TGTGCCAGCAGCTGGTTCGACAATCCGGGACAAAACTATGGCTACACCTTC	CASSWFDNPGQNYGYTF
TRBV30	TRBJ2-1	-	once	TGTGCCTGGAGTGTACGGTCTAGAACCAATGAGCAGTTCTTC	CAWSVRSRTNEQFF
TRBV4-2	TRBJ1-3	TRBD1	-	TGTGCCAGCAGCCAAGCACGGGACAGGGGAAGCTCTGGAAACACCATATATTTT	CASSQARDRGSSGNTIYF
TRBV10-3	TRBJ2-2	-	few	TGTGCCATCAGAAGGGACCTCACCGGGGAGCTGTTTTTT	CAIRRDLTGELFF
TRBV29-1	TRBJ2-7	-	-	TGCAGCGTTTTTCAAAACGGGGACGAGCAGTACTTC	CSVFQNGDEQYF
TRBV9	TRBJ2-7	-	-	TGTGCCAGCAGCGTAACCCCACGAGACGAGCAGTACTTC	CASSVTPRDEQYF
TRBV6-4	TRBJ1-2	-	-	TGTGCCAGCAGTGACTCGAATTCCTTTAGTGGCTACACCTTC	CASSDSNSFSGYTF
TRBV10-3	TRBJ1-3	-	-	TGTGCCATCGACGGGGGTTTCGGAAACACCATATATTTT	CAIDGGFGNTIYF
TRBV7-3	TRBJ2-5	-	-	TGTGCCAGCAGCTTAAGTAATCAAGAGACCCAGTACTTC	CASSLSNQETQYF
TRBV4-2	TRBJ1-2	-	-	TGTGCCAGCAGCCAAGAACAGGCCCAGGGCAACTATGGCTACACCTTC	CASSQEQAQGNYGYTF
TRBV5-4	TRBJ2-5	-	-	TGTGCCAGCGGACCACAGGGCCAAGAGACCCAGTACTTC	CASGPQGQETQYF
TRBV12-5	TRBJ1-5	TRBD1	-	TGTGCTAGTGTCCCTGACAGGGGGGGTACAAGCAATCAGCCCCAGCATTTT	CASVPDRGGTSNQPQHF
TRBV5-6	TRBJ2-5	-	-	TGTGCCAGCAGCTTGGTGGCGACAACTAGGGGCCAAGAGACCCAGTACTTC	CASSLVATTRGQETQYF
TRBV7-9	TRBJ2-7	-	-	TGTGCCAGCAGCTCTACAGGGCTCGAGCAGTACTTC	CASSSTGLEQYF
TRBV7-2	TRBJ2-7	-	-	TGTGCCAGCAGCTTAGTAGGGGGGCAATGGGAGCAGTACTTC	CASSLVGGQWEQYF
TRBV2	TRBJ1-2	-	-	TGTGCCAGCAGTGCAGAACAGAACTATGGCTACACCTTC	CASSAEQNYGYTF
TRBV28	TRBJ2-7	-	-	TGTGCCAGCAGTTTGGTGCATTACGAGCAGTACTTC	CASSLVHYEQYF
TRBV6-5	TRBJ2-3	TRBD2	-	TGTGCCAGCAGTGCTAGCGGGGGGACCTCAAATACGCAGTATTTT	CASSASGGTSNTQYF
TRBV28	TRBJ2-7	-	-	TGTGCCAGCAGTTTTGTCGGAGTCAGGGCGGGGGAGCAGTACTTC	CASSFVGVRAGEQYF
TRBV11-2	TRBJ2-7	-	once	TGTGCCAGCAGCTTAGAGCCGAGCTCCTACGAGCAGTACTTC	CASSLEPSSYEQYF
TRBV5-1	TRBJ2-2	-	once	TGCGCCAGCAACTCCCCGCTGGACCCGGGGGCCGGGGAGCTGTTTTTT	CASNSPLDPGAGELFF
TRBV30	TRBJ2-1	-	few	TGTGCCTGGAGGGCGAATGACAAAACCGAGCAGTTCTTC	CAWRANDKTEQFF
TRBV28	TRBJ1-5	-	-	TGTGCCAGCAGTTTGGGGCTTCGAAATCAGCCCCAGCATTTT	CASSLGLRNQPQHF
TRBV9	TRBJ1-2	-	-	TGTGCCAGCAGCGTAGGAACAGATAACTATGGCTACACCTTC	CASSVGTDNYGYTF
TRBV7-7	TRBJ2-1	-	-	TGTGCCAGCAGCCCGGGGCAGGGGGGCTACAATGAGCAGTTCTTC	CASSPGQGGYNEQFF
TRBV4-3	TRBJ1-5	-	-	TGCGCCAGCAGCCAAGAATGGGTCAATCAGCCCCAGCATTTT	CASSQEWVNQPQHF
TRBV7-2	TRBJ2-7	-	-	TGTGCCAGCAGCTTTGGCCAGACTTACGAGCAGTACTTC	CASSFGQTYEQYF
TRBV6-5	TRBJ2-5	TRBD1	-	TGTGCCAGCGGACAGGGGACAGAGACCCAGTACTTC	CASGQGTETQYF
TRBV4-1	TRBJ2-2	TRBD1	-	TGCGCCAGCAGCCGGGGACAGGGGGCCACCGGGGAGCTGTTTTTT	CASSRGQGATGELFF